This record looks at one TCR beta chain sequence and its context. Its specificity is unknown. V dropped 1 base and J dropped 4 bases, with 11 bases sitting between them. Germline V gives CDR1 SGHRS, CDR2 YFSETQ. The CDR3 spans 15 residues. These data originate in a study of CD8 T cells in Susac syndrome. General study findings and limits: The study conceded that its TCR sequencing and HLA analysis involved relatively few individuals.

Random hexamers were used to reverse transcribe an amount of roughly 0.5 to 1 ug RNA. The immunoSEQ assay covered 54 Vbeta and 13 Jbeta segments for CDR3. TCRdb called the immunoSEQ multiplex PCR reads again in MiXCR, with one record for every CDR3 protein. In the table there are 110,000 to 150,000 distinct CDR3 sequences, 85% to 95% of which are singletons. From blood CD8+ and CD4+ T cells, TCR beta sequences were generated. CD8+ and CD4+ T cells were negatively isolated; TEMRA cells were FACS-enriched. The receptor comes from a human donor in good health. This chain connects TRBV5-1 to TRBJ2-2; D is unclear. Source material: CD8+ T cells from PBMCs. CDR3 sequence reads: CASSLWDSLTGELFF. The CDR3 DNA reads as TGCGCCAGCAGCTTGTGGGATTCGCTCACCGGGGAGCTGTTTTTT.